The T cell receptor beta chain under discussion was sequenced for a study of ipilimumab plus nivolumab after autologous stem cell transplantation. Study overall: Typical patient got a handful of ipilimumab doses and roughly 8 nivolumab doses (median).

Starting 14 to 28 days after autologous transplant, ipilimumab 1 mg/kg was given. Patients got 3 mg/kg IV nivolumab weeks 1, 4, 7, 10, then biweekly through week 26. This CDR3 comprises 16 residues. Unmatched junction bases numbered 7, after V lost 2 bases and J lost 4 bases. The germline gives CDR1 SGHDN, CDR2 FVKESK. Using immunoSEQ multiplex PCR, the repertoire was profiled, and TCRdb retains in-frame clones only, with some absent. Of about 20,000 clones in the sample, around four fifths were seen once. This sample comprised PBMCs, obtained in a trial of ipilimumab plus nivolumab as post-transplant consolidation. The chain is built from TRBV14 and TRBJ2-3; 9 nucleotides line up with TRBD1. The TCR sequence derives from a male donor with diffuse large B-cell lymphoma. The CDR3 nucleotides are TGTGCCAGCAGCCAAATTGGACAGGGGATCGCAGATACGCAGTATTTT. Translation gives CASSQIGQGIADTQYF.